This TCR beta chain derives from a study of T cell repertoires in cytomegalovirus infection. Turning to this clonotype: Its antigen remains unidentified.

TCRdb independently ran MiXCR on the reads; one entry per CDR3 protein. The top ten clones hold 10% to 15% of a sample with some 920,000 distinct CDR3 sequences, about 33% of them seen once. The V gene's germline CDR1 is SEHNR and CDR2 FQNEAQ (reference sequence). V was trimmed by 0 bases and J by 5 bases, leaving 11 bases between them. The CDR3 is made up of 15 amino acids. The V gene is TRBV7-9, the J gene TRBJ2-1; D gene ambiguous. The receptor's source is a human donor in good health (CMV status not recorded). Some clones in this sample may be carry-over from other donors' samples. The material sequenced was cultured CD8+ T cells from PBMCs, taken from culture after CMV antigen stimulation. The CDR3 DNA reads TGTGCCAGCAGCTTAGCTGACGGCGGAGACAATGAGCAGTTCTTC. Translating gives CASSLADGGDNEQFF.